The clone carrying this TCR beta chain occurred a few times. Its antigen is not known. The V end was cut by 0 bases, the J end by 2 bases, with 4 bases between. CDR1 is GTSNPN and CDR2 is SVGIG in the germline V gene (reference sequence). The CDR3 length is 12 residues. Measured with immunoSEQ multiplex PCR; TCRdb has only the in-frame clones, and not every one. The sample lists about 180,000 clones; 85% to 90% were seen once. This sample stems from a study of T cell responses to AZD1222 COVID-19 vaccine. Broader study findings: Clonal diversity was possibly underestimated; the donors were predominantly white British and more often female.

The sequence was obtained from an adult in good health. This specimen was peripheral blood, taken on day 0 of AZD1222 vaccination. The chain carries TRBV30 and TRBJ1-1, with no clear D. CDR3 protein: CAWSVANTEAFF. The CDR3, as DNA: TGTGCCTGGAGTGTAGCTAACACTGAAGCTTTCTTT. Complete variable domain (other parts from reference TRBV30 and TRBJ1-1): SQTIHQWPATLVQPVGSPLSLECTVEGTSNPNLYWYRQAAGRGLQLLFYSVGIGQISSEVPQNLSASRPQDRQFILSSKKLLLSDSGFYLCAWSVANTEAFFGQGTRLTVV.